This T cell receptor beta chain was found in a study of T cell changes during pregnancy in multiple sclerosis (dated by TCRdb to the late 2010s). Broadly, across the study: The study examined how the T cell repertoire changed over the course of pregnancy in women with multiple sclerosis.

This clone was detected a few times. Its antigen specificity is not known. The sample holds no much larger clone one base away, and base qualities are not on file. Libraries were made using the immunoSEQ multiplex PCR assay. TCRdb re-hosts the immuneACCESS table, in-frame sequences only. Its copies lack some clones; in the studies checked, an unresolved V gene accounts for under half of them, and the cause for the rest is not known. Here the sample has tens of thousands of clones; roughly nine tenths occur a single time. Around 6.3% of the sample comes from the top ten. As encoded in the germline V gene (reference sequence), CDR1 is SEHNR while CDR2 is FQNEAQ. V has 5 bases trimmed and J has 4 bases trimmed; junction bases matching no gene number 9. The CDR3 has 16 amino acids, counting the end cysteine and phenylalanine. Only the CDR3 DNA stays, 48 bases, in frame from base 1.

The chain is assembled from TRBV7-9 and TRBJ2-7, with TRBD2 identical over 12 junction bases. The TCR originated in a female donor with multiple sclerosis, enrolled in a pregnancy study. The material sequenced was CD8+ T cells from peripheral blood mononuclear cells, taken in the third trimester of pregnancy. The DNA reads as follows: TGTGCCAGCAGCCTGGGGGGAGGACTAGCGGGGTACGAGCAGTACTTC. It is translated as CASSLGGGLAGYEQYF. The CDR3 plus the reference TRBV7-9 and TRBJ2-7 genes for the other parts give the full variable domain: DTGVSQNPRHKITKRGQNVTFRCDPISEHNRLYWYRQTLGQGPEFLTYFQNEAQLEKSRLLSDRFSAERPKGSFSTLEIQRTEQGDSAMYLCASSLGGGLAGYEQYFGPGTRLTVT.